This T cell receptor (beta chain) emerged from a study of blood T cell repertoires in COVID-19. Across the whole study: Acute and convalescent COVID-19 specimens originated in the United States, Italy and Spain. Sample material is recorded as cDNA or gDNA derived from T cells, B-cell-depleted T cells, or PBMCs.

Authors' analysis steps: For nucleated cells, counts were estimated from reference gene primer amplification. Clones were read by immunoSEQ multiplex PCR, and TCRdb kept only the in-frame ones, dropping some. For V, J and clone size, that table is used; D and trimming come from the DNA. The sample records about 70,000 clones, 81% being singletons. V was pared by 2 bases and J by 3 bases, with 12 bases between. The CDR3 extends over 15 amino acids. In germline, CDR1 is SNHLY, CDR2 FYNNEI. A few counts support this clone. The chain is built from TRBV2 and TRBJ2-3; D unresolved. The origin of this receptor is a woman between 70 and 85 years old with acute or convalescent COVID-19. Material: peripheral blood. CDR3: CASSESWLLTDTQYF. The CDR3 nucleotides read TGTGCCAGCAGTGAATCCTGGCTTTTGACAGATACGCAGTATTTT.